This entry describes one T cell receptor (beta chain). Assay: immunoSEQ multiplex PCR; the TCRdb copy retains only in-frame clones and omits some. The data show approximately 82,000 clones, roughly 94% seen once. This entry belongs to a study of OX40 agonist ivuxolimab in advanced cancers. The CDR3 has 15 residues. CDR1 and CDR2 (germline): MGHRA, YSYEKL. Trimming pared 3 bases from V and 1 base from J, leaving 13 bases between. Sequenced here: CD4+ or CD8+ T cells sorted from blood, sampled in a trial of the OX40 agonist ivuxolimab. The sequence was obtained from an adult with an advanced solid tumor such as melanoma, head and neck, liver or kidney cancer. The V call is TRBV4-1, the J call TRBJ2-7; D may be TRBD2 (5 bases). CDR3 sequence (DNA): TGCGCCAGCAGCCAGACGGGTGGGGAGTCCTACGAGCAGTACTTC. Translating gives CASSQTGGESYEQYF.